A single T cell receptor beta chain is shown here with its context. Antigen: not known. The study sequenced cultured CD4+ T cell DNA using the Oncomine TCR Beta short-read assay. From the PCR reads, TCRdb called clonotypes with MiXCR, one entry per CDR3 protein. Among approximately 18,000 distinct CDR3 sequences listed, approximately 57% were seen once. These data belong to a study of vaccination and CD4 T cells after COVID-19. As for treatment: roughly 11-day PBMC culture with coronavirus spike peptide pools or control peptides (ViraFEST assay). From germline, CDR1 is DFQATT and CDR2 SNEGSKA (reference sequence). The CDR3 has 15 amino acids. Trimming removed 1 base at V and 4 bases at J, with 14 bases between.

This TCR derives from a human donor who had recovered from COVID-19. V usage is TRBV20-1 and J usage is TRBJ1-5; D remains unclear. The source was CD4+ T cells from blood, cultured in vitro, collected before SARS-CoV-2 vaccination. The CDR3 is CSARGREHGNQPQHF. CDR3 coding DNA: TGCAGTGCTAGAGGTAGGGAGCATGGGAATCAGCCCCAGCATTTT.